This T cell receptor beta chain was documented in a study of blood T cell repertoires in COVID-19. As for the study in general: COVID-19 samples, acute and convalescent, were from the United States, Italy and Spain. In each case, the material was cDNA or gDNA derived from T cells, B-cell-depleted T cells, or PBMCs.

The data were produced by immunoSEQ multiplex PCR, yet TCRdb's version contains in-frame clones alone and is incomplete. The profile shows over 300,000 clones, around 86% of them singletons. Germline V gene sequence: CDR1 KGHSH, CDR2 LQKENI. Trimming stripped 6 bases from V and 6 bases from J, with 14 bases between. This CDR3 region has 13 residues. Participants were aged about 18 to 90 years, lived in around 22 US areas, and enrolled virtually. Participants had their cohort set by participant-reported clinical history. The sequenced material came from PBMCs or T cells enriched from blood (not recorded which). This clonotype was obtained from a woman aged 18-30 years who had recovered from COVID-19. The chain is built from TRBV18 and TRBJ1-1; a weak D match, TRBD1 (6 bases). The CDR3 spells CASSPNRDPEAFF. The CDR3 DNA reads as TGTGCCAGCTCGCCGAACAGGGATCCTGAAGCTTTCTTT.